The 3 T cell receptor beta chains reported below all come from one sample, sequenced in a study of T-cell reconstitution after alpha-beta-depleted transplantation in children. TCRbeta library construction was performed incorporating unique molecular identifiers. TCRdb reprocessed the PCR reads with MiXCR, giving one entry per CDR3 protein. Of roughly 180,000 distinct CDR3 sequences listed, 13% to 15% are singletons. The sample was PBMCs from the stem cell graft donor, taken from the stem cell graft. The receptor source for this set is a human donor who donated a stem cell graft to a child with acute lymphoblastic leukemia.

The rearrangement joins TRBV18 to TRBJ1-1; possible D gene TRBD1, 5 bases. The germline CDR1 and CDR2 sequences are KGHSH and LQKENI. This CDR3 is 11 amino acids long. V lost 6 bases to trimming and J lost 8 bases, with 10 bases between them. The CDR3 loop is CASSPGEEAFF. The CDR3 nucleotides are TGTGCCAGCTCCCCGGGGGAGGAAGCTTTCTTT.

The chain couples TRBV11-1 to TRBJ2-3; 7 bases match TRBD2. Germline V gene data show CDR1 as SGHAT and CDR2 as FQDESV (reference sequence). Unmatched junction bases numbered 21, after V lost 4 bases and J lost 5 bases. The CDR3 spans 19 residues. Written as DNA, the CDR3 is TGTGCCAGCAGCTCTACGAATCCGGGACTACAACCTTTCTTAGATACGCAGTATTTT. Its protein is CASSSTNPGLQPFLDTQYF.

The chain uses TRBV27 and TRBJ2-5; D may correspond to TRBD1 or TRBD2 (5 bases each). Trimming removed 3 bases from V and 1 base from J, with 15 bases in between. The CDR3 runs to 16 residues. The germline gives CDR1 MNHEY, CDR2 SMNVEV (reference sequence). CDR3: CASSLVRGAPQETQYF. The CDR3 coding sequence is TGTGCCAGCAGTTTGGTACGAGGGGCCCCCCAAGAGACCCAGTACTTC.